These 23 T cell receptor beta chains share one sample of origin, sequenced in a study of PD-1 blockade in mismatch repair-deficient tumors. Clones were read by immunoSEQ multiplex PCR, and TCRdb kept only the in-frame ones, dropping some. The profile shows roughly 50,000 clones, over 70% of them singletons. Here the sequenced sample was peripheral blood, taken 20 weeks after starting pembrolizumab. The receptors originated from an adult with mismatch repair-deficient cancer.

The rearrangement links TRBV6-5 to TRBJ2-7; 8 nucleotides agree with TRBD2. The CDR3 consists of 14 residues. V gave up 8 bases and J gave up 7 bases; unmatched junction bases: 13. CDR1 and CDR2 from the germline V gene are MNHEY and SVGAGI. The CDR3 reads CASSLTGGVQEQYF. The CDR3 nucleotides read TGTGCCAGCTCACTTACGGGGGGGGTTCAGGAGCAGTACTTC.

This clone was counted once. The chain is built from TRBV5-1 and TRBJ2-7, with 11 bases fitting TRBD2. The trim removed 1 base at V and 5 bases at J, leaving 5 bases unmatched. Germline V CDR1 and CDR2: SGHRS, YFSETQ. CDR3 size: 15 residues. The CDR3 here is CASSLTSGSRHEQYF. In DNA form, the CDR3 reads TGCGCCAGCAGCTTGACTAGCGGGAGCCGACACGAGCAGTACTTC.

This clone has more than one count but fewer than ten. The chain employs TRBV6-6 and TRBJ2-3; D might be TRBD2 (5 bases). V lost 5 bases and J 0 bases, leaving 15 bases between the germline ends. Germline V gene lookup returns CDR1 MNHNY and CDR2 SVGAGI (reference sequence). The CDR3 covers 16 residues. CDR3: CASSKQVASSTDTQYF. The CDR3 bases are TGTGCCAGCAGTAAACAAGTAGCGTCTAGCACAGATACGCAGTATTTT.

The chain carries TRBV9 and TRBJ2-6; TRBD1 matches 7 bases. The CDR3 spans 15 residues. Germline values: CDR1 SGDLS, CDR2 YYNGEE. V lost 0 bases to trimming and J lost 3 bases; unmatched junction nucleotides: 0. CDR3 nucleotides: TGTGCCAGCAGCGTAGCAGGGGGTGGGGCCAACGTCCTGACTTTC. Translated: CASSVAGGGANVLTF.

The CDR3 nucleotides are TGTGCCTGGAGTGTACTAGGGGTTGAGCAGTTCTTC. This translates into CAWSVLGVEQFF. The chain recombines TRBV30 with TRBJ2-1; the D call may be TRBD1 or TRBD2 (5 bases each). The CDR3 spans 12 residues. CDR1 is GTSNPN, CDR2 SVGIG, per germline (reference sequence). V lost 0 bases, J lost 9 bases, and 9 bases lay in between.

The rearrangement uses TRBV5-1 and TRBJ2-1; 11 positions match TRBD2. Germline lookup yields CDR1 SGHRS and CDR2 YFSETQ. V lost 4 bases, J lost 5 bases, and 8 bases stayed unmatched. This CDR3 contains 16 residues. The CDR3 spells CASSTWGLAVHNEQFF. The CDR3 DNA is TGCGCCAGCAGCACCTGGGGACTAGCGGTTCACAATGAGCAGTTCTTC.

V usage is TRBV5-8 and J usage is TRBJ2-3; 8 bases are shared with TRBD2. J was trimmed by 5 bases and V by 0 bases; bases with no gene match: 5. This CDR3 is built from 15 residues. Germline CDR1 is SGHTS and CDR2 is YDEGEE. CDR3 sequence: CASSLAGRGEDTQYF. The CDR3 region has the DNA TGTGCCAGCAGCTTGGCCGGGCGGGGGGAAGATACGCAGTATTTT.

The chain's CDR3 is CASSLTELAKNIQYF. The CDR3 coding sequence is TGTGCCAGCAGTTTAACAGAACTAGCCAAAAACATTCAGTACTTC. The genes are TRBV27 and TRBJ2-4; D uncertain. V lost 2 bases and J 0 bases, leaving 8 bases between the germline ends. Germline V gene lookup returns CDR1 MNHEY and CDR2 SMNVEV (reference sequence). The length of the CDR3 is 15 residues.

The V and J genes are TRBV6-1 and TRBJ2-1; 10 nucleotides match TRBD2. The junction had 10 bases not matched to a gene; V was cut back by 7 bases and J by 7 bases. Germline assignment: CDR1 MNHNS and CDR2 SASEGT. The CDR3 is 15 amino acids. The CDR3 nucleotides are TGTGCCAGCACCCGAGCGGGAGGGCCCCAGAATGAGCAGTTCTTC. It encodes CASTRAGGPQNEQFF.

This chain links TRBV5-6 with TRBJ1-5; TRBD1 might be the D (6 bases). CDR3 length: 15 amino acids. CDR1 and CDR2 (germline): SGHDT, YYEEEE. Trimming removed 5 bases from V and 1 base from J, with 13 bases in between. The CDR3 protein is CASSRWGLSNQPQHF. The CDR3 coding sequence is TGTGCCAGCAGTCGTTGGGGGCTCAGCAATCAGCCCCAGCATTTT. The variable domain in full, completed from reference TRBV5-6 and TRBJ1-5, reads DAGVTQSPTHLIKTRGQQVTLRCSPKSGHDTVSWYQQALGQGPQFIFQYYEEEERQRGNFPDRFSGHQFPNYSSELNVNALLLGDSALYLCASSRWGLSNQPQHFGDGTRLSIL.

About this clone: The sample has other DNA sequences that encode this CDR3 too. This sequence joins TRBV14 and TRBJ1-2; no firm D call. This CDR3 contains 13 residues. V dropped 1 base and J dropped 3 bases, with 6 bases sitting between them. The germline V gene encodes CDR1 SGHDN and CDR2 FVKESK. The CDR3 protein is CASSQGADYGYTF. CDR3 sequence (DNA): TGTGCCAGCAGCCAAGGAGCGGACTATGGCTACACCTTC.

CDR3 amino acids: CASSPATDRANTIYF. CDR3 nucleotides: TGTGCCAGCAGTCCCGCAACGGACAGGGCTAACACCATATATTTT. The rearrangement joins TRBV28 to TRBJ1-3; TRBD1 matches at 8 bases. V shed 5 bases, J shed 7 bases, and the junction held 10 bases outside the gene matches. This CDR3 region has 15 residues. The germline V gene has CDR1 MDHEN and CDR2 SYDVKM. Complete variable domain (other parts from reference TRBV28 and TRBJ1-3): DVKVTQSSRYLVKRTGEKVFLECVQDMDHENMFWYRQDPGLGLRLIYFSYDVKMKEKGDIPEGYSVSREKKERFSLILESASTNQTSMYLCASSPATDRANTIYFGEGSWLTVV.

In this sample, this clone turned up a few times. The chain's CDR3 is CASSSSPGLGSSSYEQYF. The CDR3 DNA follows: TGTGCCAGCAGTTCTTCACCCGGACTAGGGTCGAGCTCCTACGAGCAGTACTTC. The J gene is TRBJ2-7, the V gene TRBV28, with 7 positions matching TRBD2. Germline trimming cut 4 bases from V and 0 bases from J; bases unmatched to any gene: 15. Per the germline V gene, CDR1 is MDHEN and CDR2 is SYDVKM. The CDR3 is made up of 18 amino acids.

The chain is built from TRBV5-1 and TRBJ1-1, with TRBD1 as a possible D gene (6 bases). The CDR3 is made up of 15 amino acids. Germline V gene lookup returns CDR1 SGHRS and CDR2 YFSETQ. Trimming took off 2 bases at V and 2 bases at J, with 13 bases between the two ends. DNA for the CDR3: TGCGCCAGCAGCTTCCAGGGGTTGGACAACACTGAAGCTTTCTTT. This gives the protein CASSFQGLDNTEAFF.

The genes are TRBV10-3 and TRBJ2-7, with 12 bases aligning to TRBD1. The ends lost 6 bases at V and 5 bases at J; junction bases unmatched: 5. CDR1 and CDR2 (germline): ENHRY, SYGVKD. The CDR3 covers 14 residues. The CDR3 protein is CAIRTGQGADEQYF. CDR3 DNA: TGTGCCATCAGGACGGGACAGGGGGCGGACGAGCAGTACTTC.

The rearrangement joins TRBV4-3 to TRBJ2-3; the match to TRBD2 covers 8 bases. Germline CDR1 reads LGHNA; CDR2 reads YSLEER. V shed 0 bases, J shed 2 bases, and the junction held 7 bases outside the gene matches. The CDR3 is 17 residues long. CDR3 residues: CASSQDSGAGATDTQYF. In nucleotides, the CDR3 is TGCGCCAGCAGCCAAGATTCGGGAGCGGGAGCCACAGATACGCAGTATTTT.

This clone is labeled as medium-sized (0.01 to 0.1%). This rearrangement joins TRBV11-2 to TRBJ2-5, with D possibly matching TRBD1 (6 bases). This CDR3 is built from 13 residues. V lost 3 bases and J 8 bases, leaving 13 bases between the germline ends. In germline, CDR1 is SGHAT, CDR2 FQNNGV. DNA for the CDR3: TGTGCCAGCAGCTTGGGGCAGGGGTTTACCCAGTACTTC. It translates to CASSLGQGFTQYF.

This rearrangement joins TRBV7-3 to TRBJ2-2; D remains unclear. Per germline, CDR1 SGHTA and CDR2 FQGTGA. The CDR3 runs to 16 residues. Trimming cost V 1 base and J 0 bases, with 9 bases left between them. The chain's CDR3 is CASSLNGGANTGELFF. CDR3 DNA sequence: TGTGCCAGCAGCTTAAACGGCGGAGCGAACACCGGGGAGCTGTTTTTT.

The V gene is TRBV18, the J gene TRBJ1-1, with D possibly matching TRBD1 (6 bases). With 3 bases removed from V and 2 bases from J, the gap between germline ends came to 13 bases. The CDR3 sequence is 15 residues long. CDR1 and CDR2 from the germline V gene are KGHSH and LQKENI. CDR3 in amino acids: CASSPGAGRNTEAFF. The DNA for the CDR3 is TGTGCCAGCTCACCGGGGGCAGGAAGAAACACTGAAGCTTTCTTT.

The CDR3 DNA sequence: TGTGCCAGCAGTTCCGGGGCCAATCAGCCCCAGCATTTT. Its protein product is CASSSGANQPQHF. The J gene is TRBJ1-5, the V gene TRBV27, with D maybe TRBD1 (5 bases). V was cut by 4 bases and J by 3 bases, with 7 bases left in between. The CDR3 totals 13 residues. The germline V gene encodes CDR1 MNHEY and CDR2 SMNVEV (reference sequence).

The chain employs TRBV27 and TRBJ2-5, with TRBD2 matching over 11 bases. This CDR3 comprises 15 residues. Looked up from germline, CDR1 is MNHEY and CDR2 is SMNVEV (reference sequence). The V gene end was trimmed by 5 bases and the J gene end by 5 bases; junction bases not matched to a gene: 7. The CDR3 is CASSPSLAGGETQYF. In DNA form, the CDR3 reads TGTGCCAGCAGTCCGTCTTTAGCGGGAGGGGAGACCCAGTACTTC.

The chain uses TRBV27 and TRBJ1-5, with D unresolved. This CDR3 is built from 14 residues. Germline V gene lookup returns CDR1 MNHEY and CDR2 SMNVEV (reference sequence). V was shortened by 5 bases and J by 6 bases, with 14 bases between the two germline ends. The DNA for the CDR3 is TGTGCCAGCAGTCCTCCGGGCCGGAGTCAGCCCCAGCATTTT. Translating it yields CASSPPGRSQPQHF.

The chain has TRBV5-1 and TRBJ1-1; D is perhaps TRBD1 (5 bases). CDR1 and CDR2 from the germline V gene are SGHRS and YFSETQ. Trimming removed 4 bases from V and 0 bases from J, with 19 bases in between. This CDR3 has 17 amino acids. DNA of the CDR3: TGCGCCAGCAGCCCCCGTTTAAGGACACAGATGAACACTGAAGCTTTCTTT. This sequence encodes CASSPRLRTQMNTEAFF.